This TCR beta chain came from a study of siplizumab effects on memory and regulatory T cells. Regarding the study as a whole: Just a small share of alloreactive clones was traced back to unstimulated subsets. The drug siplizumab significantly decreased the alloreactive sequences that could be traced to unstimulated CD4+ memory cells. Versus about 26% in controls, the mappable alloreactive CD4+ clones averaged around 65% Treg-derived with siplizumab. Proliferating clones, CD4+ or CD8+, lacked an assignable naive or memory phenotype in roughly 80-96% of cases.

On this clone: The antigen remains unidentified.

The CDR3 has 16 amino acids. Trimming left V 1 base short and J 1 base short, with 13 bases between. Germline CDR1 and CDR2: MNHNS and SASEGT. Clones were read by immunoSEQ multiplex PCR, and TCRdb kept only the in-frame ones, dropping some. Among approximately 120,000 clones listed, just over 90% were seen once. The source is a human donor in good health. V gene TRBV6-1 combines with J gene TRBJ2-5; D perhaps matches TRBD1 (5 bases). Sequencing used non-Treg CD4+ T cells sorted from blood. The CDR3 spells CASSEGWGVSQETQYF. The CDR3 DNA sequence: TGTGCCAGCAGTGAAGGATGGGGCGTCAGCCAAGAGACCCAGTACTTC.